This T cell receptor (beta chain) was observed in a study of T cells in Graves' hyperthyroidism and ophthalmopathy. Study context: Peripheral blood specimens were obtained at initial diagnosis, prior to any treatment.

Diagnosis rested on symptoms, serum thyroxine and TRAb, thyroid ultrasound, and orbital computed tomography. The study collected blood at first hyperthyroidism diagnosis, before any ophthalmopathy symptoms arose. This CDR3 has 14 residues. V was clipped by 2 bases and J by 7 bases; unmatched bases: 4. The V gene's germline CDR1 is MGHDK and CDR2 SYGVNS. Amplification of TCR beta CDR3 regions was performed using RNA transcripts as template. Carried out on the TCR CDR3, a first-round RT-PCR used the HTBI primer set. TCRdb re-analysed the multiplex PCR reads in MiXCR, keeping a single row per CDR3 protein. Found here are some 370,000 distinct CDR3 sequences, 17% of them singletons; the top ten hold roughly a third. This clonotype was picked up a small number of times. Its antigen is unknown. Study-wide points: A model built on 13 V-J features separated ophthalmopathy from stable hyperthyroidism.

V usage is TRBV25-1 and J usage is TRBJ1-2; the match to TRBD1 covers 10 bases. This TCR derives from a woman between 25 and 40 years old with Graves' hyperthyroidism that later progressed to Graves' ophthalmopathy. Material for sequencing was blood. As DNA, the CDR3 is TGTGCCAGCAGTGAACGAGGGACAGGGGTTGGCTACACCTTC. Protein product: CASSERGTGVGYTF.